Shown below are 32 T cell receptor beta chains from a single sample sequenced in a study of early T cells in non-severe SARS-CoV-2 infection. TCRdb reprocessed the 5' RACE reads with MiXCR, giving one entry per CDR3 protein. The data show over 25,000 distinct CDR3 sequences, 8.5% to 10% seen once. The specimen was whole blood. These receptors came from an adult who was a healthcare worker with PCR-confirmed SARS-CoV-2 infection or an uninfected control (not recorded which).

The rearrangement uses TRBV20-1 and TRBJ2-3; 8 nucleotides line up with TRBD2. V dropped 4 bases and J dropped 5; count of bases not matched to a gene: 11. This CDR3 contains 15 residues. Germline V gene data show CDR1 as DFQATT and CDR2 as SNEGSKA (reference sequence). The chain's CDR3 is CSANREGLAEDTQYF. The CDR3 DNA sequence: TGCAGTGCTAACAGGGAAGGACTAGCTGAAGATACGCAGTATTTT.

The CDR3 region is CASSLGQLPNEKLFF. The CDR3, as DNA: TGCGCCAGCAGCTTGGGACAGCTCCCTAATGAAAAACTGTTTTTT. The genes are TRBV5-1 and TRBJ1-4; a weak D match, TRBD1 (5 bases). Germline V CDR1 and CDR2: SGHRS, YFSETQ. Deletions cut 0 bases from V and 3 bases from J, with 9 bases between. The CDR3 consists of 15 residues.

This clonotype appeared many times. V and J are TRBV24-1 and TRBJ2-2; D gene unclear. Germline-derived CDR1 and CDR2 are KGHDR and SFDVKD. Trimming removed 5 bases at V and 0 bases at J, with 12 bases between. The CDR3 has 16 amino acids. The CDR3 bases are TGTGCCACCAGTGGCGCAGGCGAGGCGAACACCGGGGAGCTGTTTTTT. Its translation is CATSGAGEANTGELFF.

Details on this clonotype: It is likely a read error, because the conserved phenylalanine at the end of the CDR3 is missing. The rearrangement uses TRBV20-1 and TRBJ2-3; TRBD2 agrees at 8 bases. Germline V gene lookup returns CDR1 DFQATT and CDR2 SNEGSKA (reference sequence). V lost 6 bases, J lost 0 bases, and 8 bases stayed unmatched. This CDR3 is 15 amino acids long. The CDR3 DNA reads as TGCAGTGCCAGCGGCGGGGGGATTAGCACAGATACGCAGTATTCT. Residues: CSASGGGISTDTQYS.

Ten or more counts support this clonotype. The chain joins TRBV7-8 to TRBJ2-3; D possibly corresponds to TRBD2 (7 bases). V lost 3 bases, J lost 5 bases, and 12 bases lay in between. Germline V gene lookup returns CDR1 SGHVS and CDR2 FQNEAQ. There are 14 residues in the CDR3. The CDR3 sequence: CASSLGGPGDTQYF. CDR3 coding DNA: TGTGCCAGCAGCTTGGGGGGGCCAGGAGATACGCAGTATTTT.

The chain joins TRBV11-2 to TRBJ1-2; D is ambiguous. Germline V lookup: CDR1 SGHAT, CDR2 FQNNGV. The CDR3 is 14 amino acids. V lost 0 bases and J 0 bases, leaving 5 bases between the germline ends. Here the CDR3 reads CASSLDRTNYGYTF. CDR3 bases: TGTGCCAGCAGCTTAGATAGGACTAACTATGGCTACACCTTC.

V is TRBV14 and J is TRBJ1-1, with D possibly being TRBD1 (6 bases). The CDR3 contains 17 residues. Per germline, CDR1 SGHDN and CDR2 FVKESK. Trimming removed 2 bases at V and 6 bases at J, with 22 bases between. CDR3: CASSQLSGGRRGPEAFF. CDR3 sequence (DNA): TGTGCCAGCAGCCAACTGAGTGGGGGCCGCCGTGGCCCTGAAGCTTTCTTT.

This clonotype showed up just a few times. Written as DNA, the CDR3 is TGTGCCACCCATATTTACAATGAGCAGTTCTTC. This gives the protein CATHIYNEQFF. The V and J genes are TRBV6-2 or TRBV6-3 and TRBJ2-1, with D unresolved. The V and J ends lost 10 bases and 4 bases respectively, with 8 bases between them. Germline assignment: CDR1 MNHEY and CDR2 SVGEGT. CDR3 length: 11 residues.

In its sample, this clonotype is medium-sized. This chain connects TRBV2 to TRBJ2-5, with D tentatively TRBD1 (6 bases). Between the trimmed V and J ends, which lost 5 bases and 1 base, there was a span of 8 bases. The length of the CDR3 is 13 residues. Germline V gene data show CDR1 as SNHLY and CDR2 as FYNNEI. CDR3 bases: TGTGCCAGCAGTAGGGACACCCAAGAGACCCAGTACTTC. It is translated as CASSRDTQETQYF.

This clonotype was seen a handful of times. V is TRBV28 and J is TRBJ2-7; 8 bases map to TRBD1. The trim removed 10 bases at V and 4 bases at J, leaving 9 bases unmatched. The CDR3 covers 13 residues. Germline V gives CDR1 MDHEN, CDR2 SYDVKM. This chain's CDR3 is CATSRTGRYEQYF. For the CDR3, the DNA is TGTGCCACCTCAAGGACAGGGCGGTACGAGCAGTACTTC. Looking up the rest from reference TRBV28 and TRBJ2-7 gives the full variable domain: DVKVTQSSRYLVKRTGEKVFLECVQDMDHENMFWYRQDPGLGLRLIYFSYDVKMKEKGDIPEGYSVSREKKERFSLILESASTNQTSMYLCATSRTGRYEQYFGPGTRLTVT.

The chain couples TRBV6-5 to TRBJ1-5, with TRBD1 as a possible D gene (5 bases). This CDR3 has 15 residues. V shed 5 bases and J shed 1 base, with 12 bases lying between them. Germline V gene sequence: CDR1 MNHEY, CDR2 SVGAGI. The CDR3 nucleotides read TGTGCCAGCAGTCTACGTGAGGGGAGCAATCAGCCCCAGCATTTT. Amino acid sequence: CASSLREGSNQPQHF.

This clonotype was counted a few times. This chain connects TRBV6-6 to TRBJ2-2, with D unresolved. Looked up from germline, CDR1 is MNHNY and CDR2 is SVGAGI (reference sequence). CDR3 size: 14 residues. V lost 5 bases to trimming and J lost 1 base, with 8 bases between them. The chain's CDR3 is CASSAQENTGELFF. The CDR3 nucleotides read TGTGCCAGCAGTGCGCAGGAGAACACCGGGGAGCTGTTTTTT.

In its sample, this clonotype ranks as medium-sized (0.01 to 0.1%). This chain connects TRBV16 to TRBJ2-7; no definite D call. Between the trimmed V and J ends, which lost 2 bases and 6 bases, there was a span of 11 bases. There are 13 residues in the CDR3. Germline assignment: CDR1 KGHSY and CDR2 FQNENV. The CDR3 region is CASSQPSSSEQYF. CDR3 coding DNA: TGTGCCAGCAGCCAACCTAGTAGTTCCGAGCAGTACTTC.

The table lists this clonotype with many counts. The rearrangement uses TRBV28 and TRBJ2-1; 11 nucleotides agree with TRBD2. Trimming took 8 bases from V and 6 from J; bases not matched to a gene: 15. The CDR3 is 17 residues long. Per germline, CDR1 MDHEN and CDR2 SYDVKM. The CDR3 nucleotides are TGTGCCAGCCCCACTTTGCTCATAGCGGGAGGGTCCAATGAGCAGTTCTTC. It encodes CASPTLLIAGGSNEQFF. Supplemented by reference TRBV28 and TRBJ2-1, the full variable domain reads DVKVTQSSRYLVKRTGEKVFLECVQDMDHENMFWYRQDPGLGLRLIYFSYDVKMKEKGDIPEGYSVSREKKERFSLILESASTNQTSMYLCASPTLLIAGGSNEQFFGPGTRLTVL.

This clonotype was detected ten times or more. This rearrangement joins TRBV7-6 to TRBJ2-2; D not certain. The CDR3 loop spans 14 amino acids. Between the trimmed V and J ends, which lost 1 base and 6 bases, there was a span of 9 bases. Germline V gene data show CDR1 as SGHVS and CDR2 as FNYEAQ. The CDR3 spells CASSLDPPPGELFF. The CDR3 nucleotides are TGTGCCAGCAGCTTAGATCCCCCACCCGGGGAGCTGTTTTTT.

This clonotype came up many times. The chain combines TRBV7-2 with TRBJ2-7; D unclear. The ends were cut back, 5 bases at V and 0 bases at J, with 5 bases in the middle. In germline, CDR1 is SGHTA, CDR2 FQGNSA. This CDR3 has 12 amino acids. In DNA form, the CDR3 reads TGTGCCAGCAGCCTAGTCTCCTACGAGCAGTACTTC. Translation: CASSLVSYEQYF.

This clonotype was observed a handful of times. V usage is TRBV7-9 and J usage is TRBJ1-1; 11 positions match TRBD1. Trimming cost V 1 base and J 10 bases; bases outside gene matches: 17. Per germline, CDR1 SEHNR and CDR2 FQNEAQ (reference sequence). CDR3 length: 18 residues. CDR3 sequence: CASSLGRTGGDFKYGAFF. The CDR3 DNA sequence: TGTGCCAGCAGCTTAGGACGGACAGGGGGCGATTTTAAGTACGGAGCTTTCTTT.

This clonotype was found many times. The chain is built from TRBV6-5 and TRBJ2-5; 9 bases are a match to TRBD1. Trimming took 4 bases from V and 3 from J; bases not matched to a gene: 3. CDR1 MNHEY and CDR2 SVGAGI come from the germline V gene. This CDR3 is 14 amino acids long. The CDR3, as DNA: TGTGCCAGCAGTTCCTGGGACAGGGAAGAGACCCAGTACTTC. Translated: CASSSWDREETQYF.

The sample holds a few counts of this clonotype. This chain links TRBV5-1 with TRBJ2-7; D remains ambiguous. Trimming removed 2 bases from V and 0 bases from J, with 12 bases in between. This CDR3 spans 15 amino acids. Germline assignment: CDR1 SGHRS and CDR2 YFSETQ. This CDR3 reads CASSLSPLSSYEQYF. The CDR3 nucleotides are TGCGCCAGCAGCTTATCCCCCCTGAGCTCCTACGAGCAGTACTTC.

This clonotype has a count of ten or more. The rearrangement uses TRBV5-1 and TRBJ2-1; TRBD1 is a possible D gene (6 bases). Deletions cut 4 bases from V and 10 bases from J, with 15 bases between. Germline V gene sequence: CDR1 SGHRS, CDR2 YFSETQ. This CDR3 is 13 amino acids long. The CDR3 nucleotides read TGCGCCAGCAGCCCCCAGGGGTTAGGGGAGCAGTTCTTC. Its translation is CASSPQGLGEQFF.

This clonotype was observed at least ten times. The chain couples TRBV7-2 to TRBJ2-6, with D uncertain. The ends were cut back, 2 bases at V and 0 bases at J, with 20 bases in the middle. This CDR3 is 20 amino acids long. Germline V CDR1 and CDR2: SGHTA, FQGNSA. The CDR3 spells CASSLRSDWTVDSGANVLTF. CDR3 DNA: TGTGCCAGCAGCTTACGGAGCGATTGGACGGTTGACTCTGGGGCCAACGTCCTGACTTTC. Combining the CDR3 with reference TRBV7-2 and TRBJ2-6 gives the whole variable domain GAGVSQSPSNKVTEKGKDVELRCDPISGHTALYWYRQSLGQGLEFLIYFQGNSAPDKSGLPSDRFSAERTGGSVSTLTIQRTQQEDSAVYLCASSLRSDWTVDSGANVLTFGAGSRLTVL.

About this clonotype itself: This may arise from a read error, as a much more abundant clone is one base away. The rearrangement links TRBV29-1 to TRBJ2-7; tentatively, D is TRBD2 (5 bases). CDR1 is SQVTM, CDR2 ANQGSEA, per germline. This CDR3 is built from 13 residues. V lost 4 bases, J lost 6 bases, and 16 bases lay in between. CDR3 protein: CSVAGVGMCEQYF. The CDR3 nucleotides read TGCAGCGTTGCCGGGGTAGGGATGTGCGAGCAGTACTTC.

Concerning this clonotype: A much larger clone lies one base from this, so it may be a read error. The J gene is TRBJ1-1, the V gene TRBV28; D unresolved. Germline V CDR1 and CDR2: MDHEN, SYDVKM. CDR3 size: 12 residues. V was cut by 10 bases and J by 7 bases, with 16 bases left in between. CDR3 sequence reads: CANRPLEDEAFF. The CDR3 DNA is TGTGCCAACAGACCTCTGGAGGATGAAGCTTTCTTT.

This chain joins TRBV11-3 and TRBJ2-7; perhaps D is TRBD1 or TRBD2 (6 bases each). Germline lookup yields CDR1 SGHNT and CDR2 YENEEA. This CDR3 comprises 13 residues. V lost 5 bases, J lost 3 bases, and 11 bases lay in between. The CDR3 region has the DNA TGTGCCAGCAGCGCCGGGGGCAGCTACGAGCAGTACTTC. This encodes CASSAGGSYEQYF. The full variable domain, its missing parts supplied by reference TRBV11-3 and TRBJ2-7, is EAGVVQSPRYKIIEKKQPVAFWCNPISGHNTLYWYLQNLGQGPELLIRYENEEAVDDSQLPKDRFSAERLKGVDSTLKIQPAELGDSAVYLCASSAGGSYEQYFGPGTRLTVT.

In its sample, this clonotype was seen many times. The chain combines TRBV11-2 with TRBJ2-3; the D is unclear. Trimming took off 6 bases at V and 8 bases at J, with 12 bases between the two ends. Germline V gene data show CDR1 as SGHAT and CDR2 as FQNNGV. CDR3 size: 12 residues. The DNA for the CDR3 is TGTGCCAGCAGTTTCGGTGCTGGTACGCAGTATTTT. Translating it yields CASSFGAGTQYF.

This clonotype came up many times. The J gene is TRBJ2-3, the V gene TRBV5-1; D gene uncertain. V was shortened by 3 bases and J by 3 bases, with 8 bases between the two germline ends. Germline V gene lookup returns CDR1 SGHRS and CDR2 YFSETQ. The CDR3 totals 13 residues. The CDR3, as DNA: TGCGCCAGCAGCTCCCAGACGACAGATACGCAGTATTTT. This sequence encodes CASSSQTTDTQYF.

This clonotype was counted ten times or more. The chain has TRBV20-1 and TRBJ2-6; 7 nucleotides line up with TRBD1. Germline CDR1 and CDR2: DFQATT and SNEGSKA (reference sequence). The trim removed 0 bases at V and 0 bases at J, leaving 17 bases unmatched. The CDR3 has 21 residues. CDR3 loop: CSARDPNRQGSSSSGANVLTF. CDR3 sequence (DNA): TGCAGTGCTAGAGACCCGAACCGACAGGGTTCATCCTCCTCTGGGGCCAACGTCCTGACTTTC.

The CDR3 DNA reads as TGTGCCTGGAGTTCTTTCGGAGTGTCGAACACTGAAGCTTTCTTT. This gives the protein CAWSSFGVSNTEAFF. The V call is TRBV30, the J call TRBJ1-1; no definite D call. Per the germline V gene, CDR1 is GTSNPN and CDR2 is SVGIG (reference sequence). V lost 2 bases to trimming and J lost 1 base, with 14 bases between them. The CDR3 is 15 amino acids. Full variable domain (missing parts from reference TRBV30 and TRBJ1-1): SQTIHQWPATLVQPVGSPLSLECTVEGTSNPNLYWYRQAAGRGLQLLFYSVGIGQISSEVPQNLSASRPQDRQFILSSKKLLLSDSGFYLCAWSSFGVSNTEAFFGQGTRLTVV.

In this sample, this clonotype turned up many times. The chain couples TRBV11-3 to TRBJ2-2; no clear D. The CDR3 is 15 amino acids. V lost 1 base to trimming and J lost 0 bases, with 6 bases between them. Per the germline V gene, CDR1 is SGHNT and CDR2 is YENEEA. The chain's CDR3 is CASSLGTANTGELFF. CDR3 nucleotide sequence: TGTGCCAGCAGCTTAGGGACGGCGAACACCGGGGAGCTGTTTTTT. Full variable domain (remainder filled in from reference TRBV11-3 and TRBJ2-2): EAGVVQSPRYKIIEKKQPVAFWCNPISGHNTLYWYLQNLGQGPELLIRYENEEAVDDSQLPKDRFSAERLKGVDSTLKIQPAELGDSAVYLCASSLGTANTGELFFGEGSRLTVL.

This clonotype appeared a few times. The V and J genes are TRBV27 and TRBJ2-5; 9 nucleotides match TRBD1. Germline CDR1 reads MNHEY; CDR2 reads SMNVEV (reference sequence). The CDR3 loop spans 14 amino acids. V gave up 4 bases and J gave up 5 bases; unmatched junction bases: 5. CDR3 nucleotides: TGTGCCAGCAGTTCGGGACAGGGTCGGGAGACCCAGTACTTC. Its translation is CASSSGQGRETQYF.

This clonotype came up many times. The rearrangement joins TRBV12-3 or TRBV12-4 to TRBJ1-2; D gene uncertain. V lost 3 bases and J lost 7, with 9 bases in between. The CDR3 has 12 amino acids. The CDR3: CASSLGLGGYTF. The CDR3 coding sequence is TGTGCCAGCAGTTTGGGATTGGGTGGCTACACCTTC.

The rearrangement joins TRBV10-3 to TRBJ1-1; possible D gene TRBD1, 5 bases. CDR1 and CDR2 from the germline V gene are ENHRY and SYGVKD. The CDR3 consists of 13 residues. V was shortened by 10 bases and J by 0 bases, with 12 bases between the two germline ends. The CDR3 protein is CASLGHLNTEAFF. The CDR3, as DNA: TGTGCCAGCCTAGGACATTTGAACACTGAAGCTTTCTTT.